This T cell receptor beta chain came from a study of T cell repertoires and HLA-DP antigens. Study-level background: Sorted CD137+CD4+ samples averaged roughly 0.2 ug DNA; pre-culture CD4+ samples, roughly 1,300 ng.

Method: immunoSEQ multiplex PCR; TCRdb's copy keeps in-frame clones and lacks some. The sample has approximately 100,000 clones; 86% are singletons. This clone was found many times. What it binds is unknown. Study-level points and caveats: A non-physiological HeLa system presented antigen to total CD4+ responders. The CD4+ repertoire was not split into naive and memory.

V lost 2 bases and J lost 4; bases outside the gene matches: 14. The CDR3 spans 19 residues. CDR1 and CDR2 from the germline V gene are LGHNA and YSLEER. CD4+ T cells, purified by negative selection, averaged roughly 98% purity. The clonotype originates from a man aged 45 to 65 in good health and CMV-seronegative. The chain has TRBV4-3 and TRBJ1-2; 12 bases fit TRBD1. The specimen was CD4+ T cells from PBMCs. The CDR3 loop is CASSQSTGTGGAFGYGYTF. CDR3 in DNA: TGCGCCAGCAGCCAAAGTACCGGGACAGGGGGCGCATTTGGCTATGGCTACACCTTC.